This T cell receptor (beta chain) was identified in a study of Tregs in tolerant kidney transplant recipients. For the study at large: Mixed chimerism was transient after nonmyeloablative marrow transplants from related graft donors.

Comments on this clone: The read stops 3 residues short of the end of the CDR3; the missing end is completed from the germline J gene.

The assay was immunoSEQ multiplex PCR, and TCRdb's table has in-frame clones only and misses some. The sample totals around 48,000 clones. Trimming cost V 0 bases and J 9 bases, with 15 bases left between them. CDR3 length: 16 amino acids. CDR1 SNHLY and CDR2 FYNNEI come from the germline V gene. The sequenced sample was CD4+ T cells from blood, obtained before the transplant. V gene TRBV2 combines with J gene TRBJ1-6; TRBD1 is a possible D gene (5 bases). The receptor comes from a human donor who received a combined kidney and bone marrow transplant. The CDR3 loop reads CASSEAPGPRGSPLHF. The part of the CDR3 DNA that was read is TGTGCCAGCAGTGAAGCTCCGGGCCCTAGGGGTTCACCC.